This T cell receptor (beta chain) was profiled in a study of blood T cell repertoires in COVID-19. Across the whole study: Samples of COVID-19 (acute and convalescent) were obtained from the United States, Italy and Spain. Nucleic acid was either cDNA or gDNA, and it came from T cells, B-cell-depleted T cells, or PBMCs.

The protocol was immunoSEQ multiplex PCR, while the TCRdb copy is restricted to in-frame clones and leaves out a portion. The sample contains 95,000 to 120,000 clones, about 88% of which appear only once. From germline, CDR1 is MNHEY and CDR2 SMNVEV (reference sequence). This CDR3 is built from 16 residues. The V end was cut by 2 bases, the J end by 6 bases, with 16 bases between. The V gene is TRBV27, the J gene TRBJ2-2, with a possible D match to TRBD1 (7 bases). The clonotype comes from a woman in her seventies who had recovered from COVID-19. The sample comprised peripheral blood. The CDR3 DNA reads TGTGCCAGCAGTTTACTCTCTCAGGGGGAGGCCGGGGAGCTGTTTTTT. It yields the protein CASSLLSQGEAGELFF.